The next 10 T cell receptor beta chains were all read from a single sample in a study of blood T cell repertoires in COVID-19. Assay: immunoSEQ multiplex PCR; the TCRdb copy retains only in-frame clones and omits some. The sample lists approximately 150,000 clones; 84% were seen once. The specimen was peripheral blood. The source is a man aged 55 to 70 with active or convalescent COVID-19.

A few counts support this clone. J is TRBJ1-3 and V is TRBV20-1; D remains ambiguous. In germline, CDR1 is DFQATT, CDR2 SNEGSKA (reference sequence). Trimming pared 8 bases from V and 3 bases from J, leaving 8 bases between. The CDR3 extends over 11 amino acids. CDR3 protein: CSISRGNTIYF. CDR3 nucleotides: TGCAGTATCAGTCGTGGAAACACCATATATTTT.

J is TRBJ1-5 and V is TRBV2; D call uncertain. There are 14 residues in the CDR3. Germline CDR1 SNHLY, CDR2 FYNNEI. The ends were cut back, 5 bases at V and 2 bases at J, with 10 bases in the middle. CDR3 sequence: CASSPDLGNQPQHF. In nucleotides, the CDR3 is TGTGCCAGCAGTCCGGACTTGGGCAATCAGCCCCAGCATTTT.

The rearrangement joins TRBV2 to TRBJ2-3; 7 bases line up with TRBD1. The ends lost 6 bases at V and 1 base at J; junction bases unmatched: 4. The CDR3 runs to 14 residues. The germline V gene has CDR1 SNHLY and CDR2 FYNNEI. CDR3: CASSRDRGTDTQYF. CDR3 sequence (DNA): TGTGCCAGCAGCCGGGACAGAGGCACAGATACGCAGTATTTT.

CDR3 sequence (DNA): TGTGCCAGCAGCACGGGGGGACAGGATTCAAACTATGGCTACACCTTC. As protein: CASSTGGQDSNYGYTF. The chain is built from TRBV11-3 and TRBJ1-2, with TRBD1 matching 8 bases. Germline V gene data show CDR1 as SGHNT and CDR2 as YENEEA. This CDR3 comprises 16 residues. V trimming: 5 bases; J trimming: 2 bases; junction bases outside the gene matches: 10.

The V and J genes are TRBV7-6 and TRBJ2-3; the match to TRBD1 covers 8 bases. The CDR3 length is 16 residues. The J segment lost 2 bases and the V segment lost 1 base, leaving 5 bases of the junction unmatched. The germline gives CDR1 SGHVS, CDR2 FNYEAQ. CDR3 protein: CASSLDRDRHTDTQYF. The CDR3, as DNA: TGTGCCAGCAGCTTAGATCGGGACAGGCACACAGATACGCAGTATTTT.

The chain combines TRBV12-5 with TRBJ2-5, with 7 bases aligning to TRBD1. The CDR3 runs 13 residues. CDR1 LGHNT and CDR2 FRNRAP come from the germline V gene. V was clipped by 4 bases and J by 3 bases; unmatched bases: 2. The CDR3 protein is CASGWDSEETQYF. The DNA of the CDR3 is TGTGCTAGTGGTTGGGACAGTGAAGAGACCCAGTACTTC.

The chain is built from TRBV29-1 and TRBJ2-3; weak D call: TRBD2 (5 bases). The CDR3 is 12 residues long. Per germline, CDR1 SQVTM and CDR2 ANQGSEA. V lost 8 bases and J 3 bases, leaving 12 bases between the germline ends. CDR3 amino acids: CSIGGSTDTQYF. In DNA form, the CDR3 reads TGCAGCATTGGCGGGTCGACAGATACGCAGTATTTT.

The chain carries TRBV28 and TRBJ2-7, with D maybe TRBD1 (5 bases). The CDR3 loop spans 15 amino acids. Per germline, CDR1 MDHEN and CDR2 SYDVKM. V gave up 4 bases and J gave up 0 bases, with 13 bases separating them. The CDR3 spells CASSSPTASSYEQYV. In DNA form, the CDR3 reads TGTGCCAGCAGTTCACCGACAGCCAGCTCCTACGAGCAGTACGTC.

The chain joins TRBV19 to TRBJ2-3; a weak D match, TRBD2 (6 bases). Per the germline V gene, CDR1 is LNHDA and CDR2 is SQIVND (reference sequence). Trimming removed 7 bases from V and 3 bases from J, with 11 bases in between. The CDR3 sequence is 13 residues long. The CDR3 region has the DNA TGTGCCAGTACTGGTGGGGGGACAGATACGCAGTATTTT. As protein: CASTGGGTDTQYF.

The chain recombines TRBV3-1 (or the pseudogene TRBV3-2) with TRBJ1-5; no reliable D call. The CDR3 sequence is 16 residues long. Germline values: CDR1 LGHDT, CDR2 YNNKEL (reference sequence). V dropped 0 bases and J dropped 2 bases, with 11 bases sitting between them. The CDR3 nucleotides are TGTGCCAGCAGCCAAGAGTGGGCGCAGGGCAATCAGCCCCAGCATTTT. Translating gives CASSQEWAQGNQPQHF.